Reported below is one T cell receptor beta chain. This clone was detected only a few times. The antigen this receptor binds is unknown. No base quality values were provided; no much bigger clone lies one nucleotide off. This specimen's time point label, interpreted: about 28 days (+/-7) after the second vaccine dose. AZD1222 recipients whose second dose came at about 4 weeks and those whose second dose came at about 12 weeks were combined into one group, since spike-specific TCR depth and breadth did not differ between the two schedules. Samples from vaccinated people were obtained from the UK trials COV001 and COV002, which included a single-blind randomized controlled phase 2/3 trial of AZD1222 (ChAdOx1 nCoV-19) in healthy adults. Trial participant PBMC samples were collected at day 0 and day 28 after the second dose for TCRbeta chain sequencing. This sample was taken from a study of T cell responses to AZD1222 COVID-19 vaccine (dated by TCRdb to the early 2020s). Broadly, across the study: A total of approximately 240 trial participants underwent TCR sequencing, of whom roughly 210 had received two doses of AZD1222 and around 25 had received two doses of the MenACWY control vaccine. Trial participants were enrolled by age into 18-55, 56-69 and 70-plus year subgroups, with roughly 150, 30 and 60 TCR-sequenced participants respectively.

V lost 3 bases and J lost 2 bases; the stretch between them is 10 bases long. From the cysteine up to the phenylalanine, the CDR3 has a length of 14 residues. CDR3 DNA only is kept here, 42 bases in frame from base 1. Per the germline V gene, MNHNS is the CDR1 and SASEGT is the CDR2. Here is what the overall study found, with its caveats: Conclusions about previously exposed vaccinees are limited because only six or seven AZD1222 recipients were SARS-CoV-2 seropositive at baseline. CD4 TCRs associated with the vaccine covered the entire spike protein, and the dominant responses were in regions 160-218 and 743-854. Spike-specific TCR breadth and depth rose significantly after two AZD1222 doses compared with day 0 and with MenACWY recipients. Most participants were white British and females outnumbered males, and the authors suggested that clonal diversity may have been underestimated. Because no day 14 peak-response samples were available, the repertoires could be characterized only after the peak T cell response. Reportedly, almost half of the unique spike-specific TCRs recognized epitopes lying outside the regions that are mutated in the B.1.351 and B.1.1.7 variants. In the small 56-69-year group, the increase in depth fell short of significance, most likely because of low power.

The CDR3 regions of human TCRbeta chains were subjected to immunosequencing. As for the original processing: Repertoire TCRs were matched against a reference library of SARS-CoV-2-specific TCRs generated with the MIRA antigen-specificity platform. Breadth meant the fraction of unique TCRs that were SARS-CoV-2-associated, whereas depth meant the fraction of total T cells that were SARS-CoV-2-associated. Each spike-specific TCR was assigned to its reactive spike region and to a CD4 or CD8 class using the MIRA data. Log10-transformed breadth and depth values were compared by one-way ANOVA with Sidak's multiple comparisons tests. TCRdb retrieved this table from immuneACCESS and kept in-frame rearrangements only. Not all clones are present; in checked studies, unresolved V genes account for under half, and no reason is known for the remainder. V and J calls and clone size are copied from that table; D and trimming were computed from the DNA. Recorded for this sample are about 130,000 clones; roughly 86% of them occurred a single time. The ten largest account for roughly 6.1% of the sample.

Sequences were derived from peripheral blood, sampled 28 days after the second AZD1222 dose. The chain was built from TRBV6-1 and TRBJ1-1; the D gene remains uncertain. The TCR originated in an adult who received the AZD1222 COVID-19 vaccine. The bases read TGTGCCAGCAGTGAGGGAGGGATTAACACTGAAGCTTTCTTT. Its amino acids are CASSEGGINTEAFF.